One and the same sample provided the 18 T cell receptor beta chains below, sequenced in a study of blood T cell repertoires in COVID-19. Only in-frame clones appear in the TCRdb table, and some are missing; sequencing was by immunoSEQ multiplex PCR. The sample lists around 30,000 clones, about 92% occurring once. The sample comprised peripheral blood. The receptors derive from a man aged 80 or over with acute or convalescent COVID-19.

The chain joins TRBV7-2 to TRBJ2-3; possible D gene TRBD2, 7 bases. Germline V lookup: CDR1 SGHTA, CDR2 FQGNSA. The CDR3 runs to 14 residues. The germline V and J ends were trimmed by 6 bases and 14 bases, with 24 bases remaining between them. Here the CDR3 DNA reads TGTGCCAGCAGTTTGGGAGGGGGGCCCTCTCTATCGTATTTT. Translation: CASSLGGGPSLSYF.

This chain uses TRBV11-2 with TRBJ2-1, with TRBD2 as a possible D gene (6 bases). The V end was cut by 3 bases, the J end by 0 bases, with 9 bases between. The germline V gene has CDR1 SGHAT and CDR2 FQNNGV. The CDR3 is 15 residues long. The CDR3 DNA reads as TGTGCCAGCAGCTTTAGCGGTAGCTCCTACAATGAGCAGTTCTTC. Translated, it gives CASSFSGSSYNEQFF.

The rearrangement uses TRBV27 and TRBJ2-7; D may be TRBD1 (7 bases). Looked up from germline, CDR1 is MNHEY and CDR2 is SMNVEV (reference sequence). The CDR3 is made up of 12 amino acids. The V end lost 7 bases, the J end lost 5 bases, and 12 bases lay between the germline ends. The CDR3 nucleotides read TGTGCCAGCAAACAGGGGAGGAACGAGCAGTACTTC. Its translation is CASKQGRNEQYF.

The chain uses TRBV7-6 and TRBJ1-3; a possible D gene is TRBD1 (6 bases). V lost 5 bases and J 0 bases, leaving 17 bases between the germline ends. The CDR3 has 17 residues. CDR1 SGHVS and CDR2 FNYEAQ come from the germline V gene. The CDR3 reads CASSPRQVGLSGNTIYF. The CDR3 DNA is TGTGCCAGCAGCCCGAGACAGGTCGGTCTCTCTGGAAACACCATATATTTT.

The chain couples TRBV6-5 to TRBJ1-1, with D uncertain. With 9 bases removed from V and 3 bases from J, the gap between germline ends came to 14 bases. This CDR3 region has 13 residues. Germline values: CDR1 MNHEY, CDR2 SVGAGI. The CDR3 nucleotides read TGTGCCAGTACGGGAAGTGGGGACACTGAAGCTTTCTTT. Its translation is CASTGSGDTEAFF.

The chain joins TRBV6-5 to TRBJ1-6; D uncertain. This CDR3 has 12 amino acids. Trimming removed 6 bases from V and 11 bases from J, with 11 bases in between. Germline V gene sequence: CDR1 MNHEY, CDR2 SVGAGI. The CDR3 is CASSERAAPLHF. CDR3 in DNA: TGTGCCAGCAGCGAGAGGGCGGCACCCCTCCACTTT.

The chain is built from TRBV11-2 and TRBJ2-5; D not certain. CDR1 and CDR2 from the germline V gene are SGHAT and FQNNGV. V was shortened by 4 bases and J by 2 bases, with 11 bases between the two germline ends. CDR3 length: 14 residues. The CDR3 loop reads CASSSVQIQETQYF. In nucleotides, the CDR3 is TGTGCCAGCAGCTCGGTACAGATTCAAGAGACCCAGTACTTC.

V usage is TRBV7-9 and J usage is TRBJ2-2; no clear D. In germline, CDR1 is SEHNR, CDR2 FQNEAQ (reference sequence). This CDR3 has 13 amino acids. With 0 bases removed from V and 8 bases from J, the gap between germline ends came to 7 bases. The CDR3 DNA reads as TGTGCCAGCAGCTTAGCCCAGAGGGGGGAGCTGTTTTTT. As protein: CASSLAQRGELFF. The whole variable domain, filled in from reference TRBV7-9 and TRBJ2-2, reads DTGVSQNPRHKITKRGQNVTFRCDPISEHNRLYWYRQTLGQGPEFLTYFQNEAQLEKSRLLSDRFSAERPKGSFSTLEIQRTEQGDSAMYLCASSLAQRGELFFGEGSRLTVL.

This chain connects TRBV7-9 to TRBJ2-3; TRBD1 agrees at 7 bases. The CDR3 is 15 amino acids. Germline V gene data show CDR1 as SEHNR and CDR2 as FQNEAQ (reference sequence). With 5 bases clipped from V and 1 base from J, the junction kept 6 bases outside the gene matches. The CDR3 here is CASSARDSRTDTQYF. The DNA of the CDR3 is TGTGCCAGCAGCGCCCGGGACAGTCGCACAGATACGCAGTATTTT.

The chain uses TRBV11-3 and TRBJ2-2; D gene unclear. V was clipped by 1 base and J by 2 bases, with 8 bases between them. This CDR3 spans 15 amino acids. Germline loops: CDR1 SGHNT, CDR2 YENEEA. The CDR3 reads CASSLGAANTGELFF. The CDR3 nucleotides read TGTGCCAGCAGCTTAGGGGCCGCCAACACCGGGGAGCTGTTTTTT.

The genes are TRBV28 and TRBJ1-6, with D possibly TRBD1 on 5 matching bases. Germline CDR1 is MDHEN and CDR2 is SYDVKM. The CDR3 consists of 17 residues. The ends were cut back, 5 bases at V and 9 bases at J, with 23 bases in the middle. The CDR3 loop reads CASSLTQPTAKGSPLHF. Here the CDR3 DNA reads TGTGCCAGCAGTCTAACCCAACCGACAGCTAAGGGTTCACCCCTCCACTTT.

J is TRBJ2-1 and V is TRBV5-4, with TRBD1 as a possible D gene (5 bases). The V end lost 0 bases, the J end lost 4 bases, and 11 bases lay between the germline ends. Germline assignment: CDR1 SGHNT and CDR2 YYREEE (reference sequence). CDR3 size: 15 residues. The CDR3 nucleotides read TGTGCCAGCAGCTTGGACCGGACACCTTACAATGAGCAGTTCTTC. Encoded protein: CASSLDRTPYNEQFF. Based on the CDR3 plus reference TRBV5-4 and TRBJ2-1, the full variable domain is ETGVTQSPTHLIKTRGQQVTLRCSSQSGHNTVSWYQQALGQGPQFIFQYYREEENGRGNFPPRFSGLQFPNYSSELNVNALELDDSALYLCASSLDRTPYNEQFFGPGTRLTVL.

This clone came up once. CDR3 residues: CASSRTSGGSETQYF. The CDR3 bases are TGTGCCAGCAGCCGGACTAGCGGGGGCTCTGAGACCCAGTACTTC. V and J are TRBV7-2 and TRBJ2-5; TRBD2 matches at 13 bases. From germline, CDR1 is SGHTA and CDR2 FQGNSA. CDR3 length equals 15 residues. After removal of 5 bases from V and 5 bases from J, the junction contained 5 bases not matched to a gene.

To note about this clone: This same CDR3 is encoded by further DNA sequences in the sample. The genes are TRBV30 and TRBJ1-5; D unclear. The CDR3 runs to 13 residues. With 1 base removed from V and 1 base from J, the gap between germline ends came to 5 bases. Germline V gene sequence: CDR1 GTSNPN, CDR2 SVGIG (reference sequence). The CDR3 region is CAWSAGSNQPQHF. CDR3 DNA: TGTGCCTGGAGTGCGGGGAGCAATCAGCCCCAGCATTTT.

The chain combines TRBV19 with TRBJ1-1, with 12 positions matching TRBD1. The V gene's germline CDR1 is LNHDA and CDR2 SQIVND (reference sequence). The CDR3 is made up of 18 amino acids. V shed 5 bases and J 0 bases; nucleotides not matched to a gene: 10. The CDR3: CASSPGGQGASMNTEAFF. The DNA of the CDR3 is TGTGCCAGTAGTCCAGGGGGACAGGGGGCTTCCATGAACACTGAAGCTTTCTTT.

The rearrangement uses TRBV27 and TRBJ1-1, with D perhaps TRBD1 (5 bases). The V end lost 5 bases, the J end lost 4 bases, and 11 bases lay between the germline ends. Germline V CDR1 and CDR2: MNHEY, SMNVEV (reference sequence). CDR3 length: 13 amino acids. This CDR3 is CASSRPQGTEAFF. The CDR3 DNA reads TGTGCCAGCAGTCGTCCCCAGGGCACTGAAGCTTTCTTT.

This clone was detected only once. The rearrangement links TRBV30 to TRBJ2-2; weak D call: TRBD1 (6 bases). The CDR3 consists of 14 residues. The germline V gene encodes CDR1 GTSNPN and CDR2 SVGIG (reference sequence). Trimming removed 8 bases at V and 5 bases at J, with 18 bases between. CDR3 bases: TGTGCCCTGGTCGGGGACACCTCTACCGGGGAGCTGTTTTTT. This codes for CALVGDTSTGELFF. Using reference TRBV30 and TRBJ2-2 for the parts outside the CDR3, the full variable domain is SQTIHQWPATLVQPVGSPLSLECTVEGTSNPNLYWYRQAAGRGLQLLFYSVGIGQISSEVPQNLSASRPQDRQFILSSKKLLLSDSGFYLCALVGDTSTGELFFGEGSRLTVL.

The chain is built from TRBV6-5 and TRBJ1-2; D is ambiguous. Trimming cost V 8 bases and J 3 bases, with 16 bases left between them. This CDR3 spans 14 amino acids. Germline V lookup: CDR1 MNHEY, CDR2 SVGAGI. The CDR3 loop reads CASGRTDNYYGYTF. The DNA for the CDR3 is TGTGCCAGCGGGAGGACCGATAATTACTATGGCTACACCTTC.